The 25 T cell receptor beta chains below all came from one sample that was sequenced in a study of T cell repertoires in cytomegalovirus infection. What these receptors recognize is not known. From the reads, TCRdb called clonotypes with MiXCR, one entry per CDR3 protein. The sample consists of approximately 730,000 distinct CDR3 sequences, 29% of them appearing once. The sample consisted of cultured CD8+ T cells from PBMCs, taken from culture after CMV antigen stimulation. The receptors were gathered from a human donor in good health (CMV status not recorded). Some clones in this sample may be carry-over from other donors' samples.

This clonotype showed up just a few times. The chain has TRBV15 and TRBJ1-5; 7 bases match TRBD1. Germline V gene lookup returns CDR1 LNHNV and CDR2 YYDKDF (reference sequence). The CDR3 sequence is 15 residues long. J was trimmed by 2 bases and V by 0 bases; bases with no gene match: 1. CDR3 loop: CATSRDQGGNQPQHF. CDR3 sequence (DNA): TGTGCCACCAGCAGAGACCAGGGGGGCAATCAGCCCCAGCATTTT.

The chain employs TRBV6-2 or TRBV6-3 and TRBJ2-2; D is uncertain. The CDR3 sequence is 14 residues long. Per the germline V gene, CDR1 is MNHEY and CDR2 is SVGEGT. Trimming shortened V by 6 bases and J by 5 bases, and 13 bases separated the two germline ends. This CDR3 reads CASRPPHGTGELFF. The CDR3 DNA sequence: TGTGCCAGCAGACCGCCGCACGGTACCGGGGAGCTGTTTTTT.

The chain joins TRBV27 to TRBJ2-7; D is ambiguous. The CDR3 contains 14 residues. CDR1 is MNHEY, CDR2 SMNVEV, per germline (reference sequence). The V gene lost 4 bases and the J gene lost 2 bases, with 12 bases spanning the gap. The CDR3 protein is CASSSKDGAYEQYF. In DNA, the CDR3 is TGTGCCAGCAGTTCCAAAGACGGAGCCTACGAGCAGTACTTC.

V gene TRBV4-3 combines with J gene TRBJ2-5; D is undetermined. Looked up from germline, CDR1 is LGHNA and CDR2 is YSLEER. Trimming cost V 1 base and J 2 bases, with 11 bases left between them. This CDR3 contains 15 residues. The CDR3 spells CASSQGAAIQETQYF. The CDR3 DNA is TGCGCCAGCAGCCAAGGGGCTGCCATTCAAGAGACCCAGTACTTC.

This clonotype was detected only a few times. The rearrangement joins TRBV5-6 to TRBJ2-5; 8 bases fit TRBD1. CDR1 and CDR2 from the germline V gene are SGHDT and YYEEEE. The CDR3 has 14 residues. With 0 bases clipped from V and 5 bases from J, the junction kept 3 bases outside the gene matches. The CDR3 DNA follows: TGTGCCAGCAGCTTGGGCAGGGGGCATGAGACCCAGTACTTC. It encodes CASSLGRGHETQYF.

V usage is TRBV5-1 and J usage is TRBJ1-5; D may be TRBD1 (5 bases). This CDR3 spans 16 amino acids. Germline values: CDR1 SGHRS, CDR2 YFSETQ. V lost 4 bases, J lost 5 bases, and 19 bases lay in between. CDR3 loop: CASSRGPGTPDQPQHF. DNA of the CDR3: TGCGCCAGCAGCCGGGGCCCGGGTACCCCGGATCAGCCCCAGCATTTT.

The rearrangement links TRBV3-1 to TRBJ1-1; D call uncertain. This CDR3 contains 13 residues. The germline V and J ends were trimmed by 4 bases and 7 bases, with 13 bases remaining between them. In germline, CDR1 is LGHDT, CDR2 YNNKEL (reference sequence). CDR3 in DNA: TGTGCCAGCAGCCCCGGATTGGGGATTGAAGCTTTCTTT. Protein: CASSPGLGIEAFF.

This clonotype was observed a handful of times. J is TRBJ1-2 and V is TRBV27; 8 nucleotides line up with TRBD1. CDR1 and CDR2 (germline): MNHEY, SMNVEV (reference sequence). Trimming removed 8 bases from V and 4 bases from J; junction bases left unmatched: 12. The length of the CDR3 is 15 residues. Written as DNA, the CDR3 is TGTGCCAGCGCGTTGGGGACAGGTGGGACCTATGGCTACACCTTC. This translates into CASALGTGGTYGYTF.

CDR3 coding DNA: TGTGCCAGCAGCTTGGTAGACAAGGCCTACTACAATGAGCAGTTCTTC. It is translated as CASSLVDKAYYNEQFF. The chain carries TRBV7-8 and TRBJ2-1; D is unresolved. V was pared by 3 bases and J by 3 bases, with 15 bases between. This CDR3 has 16 residues. Per the germline V gene, CDR1 is SGHVS and CDR2 is FQNEAQ. The entire variable domain, with the rest obtained from reference TRBV7-8 and TRBJ2-1, is as follows: GAGVSQSPRYKVAKRGQDVALRCDPISGHVSLFWYQQALGQGPEFLTYFQNEAQLDKSGLPSDRFFAERPEGSVSTLKIQRTQQEDSAVYLCASSLVDKAYYNEQFFGPGTRLTVL.

The CDR3 DNA is TGCAGCGTTGAAGATCCAGGGGGAATCGAGATGGTTGGCTACACCTTC. Translation: CSVEDPGGIEMVGYTF. The V call is TRBV29-1, the J call TRBJ1-2, with 7 positions matching TRBD1. The V and J ends lost 0 bases and 7 bases, in that order; junction bases with no gene match: 14. This CDR3 spans 16 amino acids. Germline V gene lookup returns CDR1 SQVTM and CDR2 ANQGSEA. Full variable domain (outside the CDR3, taken from reference TRBV29-1 and TRBJ1-2): SAVISQKPSRDICQRGTSLTIQCQVDSQVTMMFWYRQQPGQSLTLIATANQGSEATYESGFVIDKFPISRPNLTFSTLTVSNMSPEDSSIYLCSVEDPGGIEMVGYTFGSGTRLTVV.

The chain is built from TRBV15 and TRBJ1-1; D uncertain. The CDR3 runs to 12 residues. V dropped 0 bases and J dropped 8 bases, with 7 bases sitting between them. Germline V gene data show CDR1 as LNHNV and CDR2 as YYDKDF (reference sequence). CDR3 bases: TGTGCCACCAGCAGAGATTTCCAGGAAGCTTTCTTT. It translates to CATSRDFQEAFF. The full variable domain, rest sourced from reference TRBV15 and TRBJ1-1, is DAMVIQNPRYQVTQFGKPVTLSCSQTLNHNVMYWYQQKSSQAPKLLFHYYDKDFNNEADTPDNFQSRRPNTSFCFLDIRSPGLGDTAMYLCATSRDFQEAFFGQGTRLTVV.

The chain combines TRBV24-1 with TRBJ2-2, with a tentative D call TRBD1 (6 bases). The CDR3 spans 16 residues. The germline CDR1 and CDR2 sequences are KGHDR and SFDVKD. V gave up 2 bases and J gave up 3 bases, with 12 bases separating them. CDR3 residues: CATSDSRGMHTGELFF. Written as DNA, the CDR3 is TGTGCCACCAGTGATTCCAGGGGCATGCACACCGGGGAGCTGTTTTTT.

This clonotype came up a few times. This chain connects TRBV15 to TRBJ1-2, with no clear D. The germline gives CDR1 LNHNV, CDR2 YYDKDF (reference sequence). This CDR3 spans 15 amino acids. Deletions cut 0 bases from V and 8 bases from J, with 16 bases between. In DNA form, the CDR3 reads TGTGCCACCAGCAGAGAAGCACTAGGCCTCGAAGGCTACACCTTC. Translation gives CATSREALGLEGYTF.

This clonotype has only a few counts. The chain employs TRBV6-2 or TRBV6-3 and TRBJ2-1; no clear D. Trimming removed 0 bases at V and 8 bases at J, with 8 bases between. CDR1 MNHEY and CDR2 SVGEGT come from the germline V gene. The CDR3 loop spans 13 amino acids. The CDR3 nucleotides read TGTGCCAGCAGTTACTCGATAGTGGATGAGCAGTTCTTC. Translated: CASSYSIVDEQFF.

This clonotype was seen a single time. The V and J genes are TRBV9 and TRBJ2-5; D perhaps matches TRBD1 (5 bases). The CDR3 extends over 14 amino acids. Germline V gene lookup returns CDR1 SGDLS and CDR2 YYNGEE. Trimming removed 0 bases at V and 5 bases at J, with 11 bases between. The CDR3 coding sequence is TGTGCCAGCAGCGTAGAGCAGGGCTTGGAGACCCAGTACTTC. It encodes CASSVEQGLETQYF.

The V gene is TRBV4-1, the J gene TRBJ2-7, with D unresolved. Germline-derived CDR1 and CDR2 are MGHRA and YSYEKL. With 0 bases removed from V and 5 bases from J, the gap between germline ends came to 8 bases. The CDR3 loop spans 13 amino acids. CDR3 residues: CASSQDPEDEQYF. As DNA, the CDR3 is TGCGCCAGCAGCCAAGATCCGGAAGACGAGCAGTACTTC.

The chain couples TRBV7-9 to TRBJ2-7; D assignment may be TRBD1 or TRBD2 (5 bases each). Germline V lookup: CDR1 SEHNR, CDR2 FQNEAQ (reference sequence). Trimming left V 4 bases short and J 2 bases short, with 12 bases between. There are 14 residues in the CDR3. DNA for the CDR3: TGTGCCAGCAGCTCCGGGACGGAGACCTACGAGCAGTACGTC. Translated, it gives CASSSGTETYEQYV.

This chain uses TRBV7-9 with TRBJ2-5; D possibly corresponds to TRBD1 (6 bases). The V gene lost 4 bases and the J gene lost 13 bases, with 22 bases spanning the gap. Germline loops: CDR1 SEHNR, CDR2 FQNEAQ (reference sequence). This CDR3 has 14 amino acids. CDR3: CASSSLKIRDILYF. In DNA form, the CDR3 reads TGTGCCAGCAGCTCCCTTAAAATCCGGGACATTCTGTACTTC.

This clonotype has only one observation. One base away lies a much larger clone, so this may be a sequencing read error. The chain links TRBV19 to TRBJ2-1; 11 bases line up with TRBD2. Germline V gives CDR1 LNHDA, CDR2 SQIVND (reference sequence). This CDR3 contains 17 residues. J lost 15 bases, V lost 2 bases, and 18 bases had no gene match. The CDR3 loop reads CASSINSGLAVLNRRFF. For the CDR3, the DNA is TGTGCCAGTAGTATAAATTCGGGACTAGCGGTTTTAAATCGTCGGTTCTTC.

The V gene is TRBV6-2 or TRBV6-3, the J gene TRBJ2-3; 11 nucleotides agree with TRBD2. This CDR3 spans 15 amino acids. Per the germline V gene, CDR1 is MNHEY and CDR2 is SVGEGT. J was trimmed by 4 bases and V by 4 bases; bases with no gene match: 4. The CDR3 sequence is CASSSLTSGADTQYF. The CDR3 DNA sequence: TGTGCCAGCAGTTCCCTGACTAGCGGGGCAGATACGCAGTATTTT.

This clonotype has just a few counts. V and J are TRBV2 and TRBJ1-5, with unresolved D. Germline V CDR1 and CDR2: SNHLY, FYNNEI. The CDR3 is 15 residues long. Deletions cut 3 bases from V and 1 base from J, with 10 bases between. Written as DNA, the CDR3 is TGTGCCAGCAGTGAGGGTTTGGAAAGCAATCAGCCCCAGCATTTT. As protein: CASSEGLESNQPQHF.

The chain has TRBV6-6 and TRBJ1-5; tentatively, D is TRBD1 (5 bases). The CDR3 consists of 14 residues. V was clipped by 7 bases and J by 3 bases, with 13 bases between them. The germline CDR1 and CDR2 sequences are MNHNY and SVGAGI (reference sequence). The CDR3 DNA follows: TGTGCCAGCAATGGTAGAGGGGTCAATCAGCCCCAGCATTTT. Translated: CASNGRGVNQPQHF.

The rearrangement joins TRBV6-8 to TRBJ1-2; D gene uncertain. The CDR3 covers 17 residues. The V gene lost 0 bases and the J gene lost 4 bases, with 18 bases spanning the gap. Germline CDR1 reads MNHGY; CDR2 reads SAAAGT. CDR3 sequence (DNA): TGTGCCAGCAGTTACTCTAAAAGGCGGGCGCCGATCTATGGCTACACCTTC. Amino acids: CASSYSKRRAPIYGYTF.

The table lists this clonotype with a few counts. The CDR3 spells CATSLRNLNTGELFF. The CDR3 DNA is TGTGCCACCAGTCTGCGCAACCTGAACACCGGGGAGCTGTTTTTT. This chain links TRBV15 with TRBJ2-2; D is ambiguous. CDR3 size: 15 residues. Germline lookup yields CDR1 LNHNV and CDR2 YYDKDF (reference sequence). V lost 6 bases and J lost 1, with 12 bases in between.

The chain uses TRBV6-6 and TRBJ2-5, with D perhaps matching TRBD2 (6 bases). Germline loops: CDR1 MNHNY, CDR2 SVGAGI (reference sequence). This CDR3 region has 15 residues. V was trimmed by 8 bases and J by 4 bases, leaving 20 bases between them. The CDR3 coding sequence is TGTGCCAGCCAAACGCCGGGGGTTTATGGAGAGACCCAGTACTTC. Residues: CASQTPGVYGETQYF.